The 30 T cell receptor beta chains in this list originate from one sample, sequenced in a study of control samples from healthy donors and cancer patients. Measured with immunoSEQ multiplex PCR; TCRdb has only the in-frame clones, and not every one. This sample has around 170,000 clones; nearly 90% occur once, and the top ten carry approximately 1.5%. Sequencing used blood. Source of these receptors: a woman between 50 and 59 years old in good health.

The DNA for the CDR3 is TGTGCCAGCAGTGCTCGGGACAGGGGACCGGCTTTCTTT. Translated: CASSARDRGPAFF. V gene TRBV25-1 combines with J gene TRBJ1-1, with 10 bases matching TRBD1. V was clipped by 4 bases and J by 11 bases; unmatched bases: 7. Germline-derived CDR1 and CDR2 are MGHDK and SYGVNS. The CDR3 totals 13 residues.

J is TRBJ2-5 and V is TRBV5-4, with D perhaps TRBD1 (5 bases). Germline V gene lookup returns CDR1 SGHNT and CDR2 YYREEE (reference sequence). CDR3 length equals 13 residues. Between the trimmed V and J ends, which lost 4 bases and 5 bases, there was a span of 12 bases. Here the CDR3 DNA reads TGTGCCAGCAGCCCCCAGGGTTATGAGACCCAGTACTTC. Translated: CASSPQGYETQYF.

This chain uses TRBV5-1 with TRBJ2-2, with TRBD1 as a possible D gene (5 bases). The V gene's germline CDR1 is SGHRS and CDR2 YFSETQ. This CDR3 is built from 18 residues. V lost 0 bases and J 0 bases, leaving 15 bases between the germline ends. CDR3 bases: TGCGCCAGCAGCTTGGGACCAACAGGTTCCGCGAACACCGGGGAGCTGTTTTTT. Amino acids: CASSLGPTGSANTGELFF.

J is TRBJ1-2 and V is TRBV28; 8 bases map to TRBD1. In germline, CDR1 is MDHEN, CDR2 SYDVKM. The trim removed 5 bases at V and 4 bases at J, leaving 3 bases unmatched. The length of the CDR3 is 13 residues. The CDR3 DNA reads TGTGCCAGCAGTCCGACAGGGGCCTATGGCTACACCTTC. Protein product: CASSPTGAYGYTF.

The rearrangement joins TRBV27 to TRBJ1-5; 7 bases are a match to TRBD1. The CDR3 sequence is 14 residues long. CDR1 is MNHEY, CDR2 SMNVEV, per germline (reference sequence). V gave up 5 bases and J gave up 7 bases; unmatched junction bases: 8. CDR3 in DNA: TGTGCCAGCAGTAAAAGACAGGGACAACAGCCCCAGCATTTT. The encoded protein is CASSKRQGQQPQHF.

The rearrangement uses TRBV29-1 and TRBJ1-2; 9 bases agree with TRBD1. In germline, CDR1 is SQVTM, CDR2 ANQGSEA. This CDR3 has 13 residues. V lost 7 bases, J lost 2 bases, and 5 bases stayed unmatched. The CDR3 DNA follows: TGCAGCGCTTCGACAGGGGGAAACTATGGCTACACCTTC. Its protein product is CSASTGGNYGYTF.

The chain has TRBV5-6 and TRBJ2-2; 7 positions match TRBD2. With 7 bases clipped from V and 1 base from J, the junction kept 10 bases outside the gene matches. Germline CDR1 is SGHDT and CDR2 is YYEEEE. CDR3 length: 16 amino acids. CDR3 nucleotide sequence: TGTGCCAGCGGGTTGGCGCGGGGGTGGAACACCGGGGAGCTGTTTTTT. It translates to CASGLARGWNTGELFF.

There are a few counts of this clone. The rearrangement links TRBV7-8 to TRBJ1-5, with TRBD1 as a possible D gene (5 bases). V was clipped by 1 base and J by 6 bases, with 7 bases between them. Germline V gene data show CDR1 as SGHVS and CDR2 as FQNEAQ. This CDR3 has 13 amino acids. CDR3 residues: CASSLDQGQPQHF. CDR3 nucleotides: TGTGCCAGCAGCTTAGATCAGGGTCAGCCCCAGCATTTT.

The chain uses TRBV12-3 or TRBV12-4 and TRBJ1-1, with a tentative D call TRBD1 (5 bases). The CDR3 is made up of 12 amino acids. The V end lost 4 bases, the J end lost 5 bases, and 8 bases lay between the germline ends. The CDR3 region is CASSYWGTEAFF. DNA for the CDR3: TGTGCCAGCAGTTATTGGGGGACTGAAGCTTTCTTT.

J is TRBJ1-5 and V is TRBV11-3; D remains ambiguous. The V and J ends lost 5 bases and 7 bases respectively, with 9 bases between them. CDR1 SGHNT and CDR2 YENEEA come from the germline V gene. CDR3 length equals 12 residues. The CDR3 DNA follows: TGTGCCAGCAGCCGCCGGAGGCAGCCCCAGCATTTT. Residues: CASSRRRQPQHF.

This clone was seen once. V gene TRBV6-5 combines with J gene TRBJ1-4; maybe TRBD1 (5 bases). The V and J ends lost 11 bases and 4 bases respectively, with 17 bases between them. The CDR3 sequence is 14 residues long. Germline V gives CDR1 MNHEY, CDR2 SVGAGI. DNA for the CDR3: TGTGCCGGGCCCGGGGGGTTAGATAATGAAAAACTGTTTTTT. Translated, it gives CAGPGGLDNEKLFF.

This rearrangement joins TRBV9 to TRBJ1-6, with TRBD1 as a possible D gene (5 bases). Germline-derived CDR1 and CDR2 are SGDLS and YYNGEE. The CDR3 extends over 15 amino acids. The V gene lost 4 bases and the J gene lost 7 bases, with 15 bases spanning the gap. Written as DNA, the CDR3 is TGTGCCAGCAGCAGGACGGGGAGGGACAATTCACCCCTCCACTTT. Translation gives CASSRTGRDNSPLHF.

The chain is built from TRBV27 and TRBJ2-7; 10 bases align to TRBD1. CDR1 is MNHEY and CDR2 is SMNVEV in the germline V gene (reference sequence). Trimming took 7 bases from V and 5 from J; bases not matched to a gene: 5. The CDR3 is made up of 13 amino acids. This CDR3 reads CASIGTGVDEQYF. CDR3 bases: TGTGCCAGCATTGGGACAGGGGTAGACGAGCAGTACTTC.

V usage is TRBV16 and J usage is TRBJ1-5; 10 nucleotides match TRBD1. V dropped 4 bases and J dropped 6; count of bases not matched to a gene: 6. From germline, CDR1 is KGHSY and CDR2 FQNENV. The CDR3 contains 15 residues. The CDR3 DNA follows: TGTGCCAGCAGCCTGACAGGGGGCGCGATTCAGCCCCAGCATTTT. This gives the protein CASSLTGGAIQPQHF. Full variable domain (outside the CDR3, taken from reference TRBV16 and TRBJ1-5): GEEVAQTPKHLVRGEGQKAKLYCAPIKGHSYVFWYQQVLKNEFKFLISFQNENVFDETGMPKERFSAKCLPNSPCSLEIQATKLEDSAVYFCASSLTGGAIQPQHFGDGTRLSIL.

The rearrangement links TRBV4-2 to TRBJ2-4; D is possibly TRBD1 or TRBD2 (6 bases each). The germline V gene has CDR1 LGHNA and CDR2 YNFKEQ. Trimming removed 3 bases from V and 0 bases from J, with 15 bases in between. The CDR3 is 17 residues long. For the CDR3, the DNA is TGTGCCAGCAGCCAGGGGGGCGGACGGCTAGCCAAAAACATTCAGTACTTC. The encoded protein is CASSQGGGRLAKNIQYF.

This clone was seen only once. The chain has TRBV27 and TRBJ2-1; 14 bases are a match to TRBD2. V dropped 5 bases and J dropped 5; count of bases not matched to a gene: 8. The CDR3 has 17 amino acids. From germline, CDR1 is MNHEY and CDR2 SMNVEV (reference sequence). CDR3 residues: CASSRGTSGRGNNEQFF. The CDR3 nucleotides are TGTGCCAGCAGTCGAGGGACTAGCGGGAGAGGGAACAATGAGCAGTTCTTC.

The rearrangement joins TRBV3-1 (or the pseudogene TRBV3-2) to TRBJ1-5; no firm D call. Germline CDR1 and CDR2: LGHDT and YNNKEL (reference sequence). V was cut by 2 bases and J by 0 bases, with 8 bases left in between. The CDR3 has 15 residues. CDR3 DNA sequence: TGTGCCAGCAGCCAAATGTCAGGTAGCAATCAGCCCCAGCATTTT. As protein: CASSQMSGSNQPQHF.

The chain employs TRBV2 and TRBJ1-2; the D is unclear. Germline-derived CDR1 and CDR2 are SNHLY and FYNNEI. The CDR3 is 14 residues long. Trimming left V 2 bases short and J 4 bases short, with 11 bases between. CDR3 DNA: TGTGCCAGCAGTGAATCGGCTGCCCTCTATGGCTACACCTTC. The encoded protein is CASSESAALYGYTF.

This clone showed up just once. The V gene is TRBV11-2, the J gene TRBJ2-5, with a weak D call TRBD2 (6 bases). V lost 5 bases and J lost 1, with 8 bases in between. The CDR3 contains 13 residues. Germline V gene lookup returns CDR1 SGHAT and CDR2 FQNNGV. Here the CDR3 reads CASSRDFQETQYF. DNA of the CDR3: TGTGCCAGCAGCCGGGACTTCCAAGAGACCCAGTACTTC.

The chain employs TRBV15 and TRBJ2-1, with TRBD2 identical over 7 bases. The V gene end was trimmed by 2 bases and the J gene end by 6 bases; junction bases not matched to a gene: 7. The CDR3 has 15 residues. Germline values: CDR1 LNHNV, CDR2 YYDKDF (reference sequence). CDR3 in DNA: TGTGCCACCAGCAGACCTGGGCCGGGGGGCAATGAGCAGTTCTTC. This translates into CATSRPGPGGNEQFF.

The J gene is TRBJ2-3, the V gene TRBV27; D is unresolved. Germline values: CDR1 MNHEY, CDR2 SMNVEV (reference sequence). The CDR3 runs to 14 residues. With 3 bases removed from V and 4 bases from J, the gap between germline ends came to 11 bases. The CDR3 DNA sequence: TGTGCCAGCAGTTTCTCACAAATGTCAGATACGCAGTATTTT. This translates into CASSFSQMSDTQYF.

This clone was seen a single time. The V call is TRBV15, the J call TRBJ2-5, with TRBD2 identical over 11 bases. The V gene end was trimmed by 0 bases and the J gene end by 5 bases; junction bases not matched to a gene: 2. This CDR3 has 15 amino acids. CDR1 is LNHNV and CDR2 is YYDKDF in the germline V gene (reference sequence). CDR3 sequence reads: CATSRDRTSGETQYF. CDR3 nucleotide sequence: TGTGCCACCAGCAGAGATCGGACTAGCGGGGAGACCCAGTACTTC.

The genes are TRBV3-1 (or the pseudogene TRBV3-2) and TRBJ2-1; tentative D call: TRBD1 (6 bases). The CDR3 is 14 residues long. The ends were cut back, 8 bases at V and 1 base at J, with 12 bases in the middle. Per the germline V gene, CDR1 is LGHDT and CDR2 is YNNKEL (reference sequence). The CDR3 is CASSGQRSYNEQFF. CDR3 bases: TGTGCCAGCTCCGGACAGAGATCCTACAATGAGCAGTTCTTC.

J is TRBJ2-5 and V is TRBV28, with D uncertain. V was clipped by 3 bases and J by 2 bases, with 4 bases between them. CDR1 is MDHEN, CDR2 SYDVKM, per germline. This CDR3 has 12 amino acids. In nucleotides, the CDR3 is TGTGCCAGCAGTTTTTCTCAAGAGACCCAGTACTTC. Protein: CASSFSQETQYF.

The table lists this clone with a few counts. The CDR3 loop reads CASSQGNSGPQHF. DNA for the CDR3: TGTGCCAGCAGCCAGGGTAACAGTGGGCCCCAGCATTTT. The rearrangement uses TRBV3-1 (or the pseudogene TRBV3-2) and TRBJ1-5; D is ambiguous. Between the trimmed V and J ends, which lost 3 bases and 9 bases, there was a span of 12 bases. Germline V lookup: CDR1 LGHDT, CDR2 YNNKEL (reference sequence). The CDR3 is 13 residues long.

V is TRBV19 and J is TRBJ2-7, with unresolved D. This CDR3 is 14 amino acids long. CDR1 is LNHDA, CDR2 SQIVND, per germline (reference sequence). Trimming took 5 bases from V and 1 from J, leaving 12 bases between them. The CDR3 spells CASSRTATSYEQYF. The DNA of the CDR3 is TGTGCCAGTAGTCGCACGGCGACTTCCTACGAGCAGTACTTC.

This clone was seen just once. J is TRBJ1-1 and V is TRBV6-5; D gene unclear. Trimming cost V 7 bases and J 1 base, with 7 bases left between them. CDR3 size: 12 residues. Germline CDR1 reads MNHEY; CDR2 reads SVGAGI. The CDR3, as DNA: TGTGCCAGCAATCGGGGGAACACTGAAGCTTTCTTT. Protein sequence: CASNRGNTEAFF.

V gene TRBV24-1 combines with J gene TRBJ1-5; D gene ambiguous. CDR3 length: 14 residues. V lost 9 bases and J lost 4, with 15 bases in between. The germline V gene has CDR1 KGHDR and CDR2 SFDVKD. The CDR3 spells CATQTRALNQPQHF. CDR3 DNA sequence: TGTGCCACCCAGACAAGGGCCCTTAATCAGCCCCAGCATTTT.

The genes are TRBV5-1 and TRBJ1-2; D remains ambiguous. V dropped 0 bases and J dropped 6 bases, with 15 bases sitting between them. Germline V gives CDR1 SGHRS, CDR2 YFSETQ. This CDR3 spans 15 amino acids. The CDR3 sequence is CASSLGPPNGDGYTF. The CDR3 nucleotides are TGCGCCAGCAGCTTGGGTCCTCCGAATGGCGATGGCTACACCTTC.

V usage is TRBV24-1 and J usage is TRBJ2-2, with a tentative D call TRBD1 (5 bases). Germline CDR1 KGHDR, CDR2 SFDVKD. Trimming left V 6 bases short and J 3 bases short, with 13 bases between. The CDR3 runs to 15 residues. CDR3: CATSPDRSYTGELFF. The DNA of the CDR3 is TGTGCCACCAGTCCAGACAGAAGTTACACCGGGGAGCTGTTTTTT.